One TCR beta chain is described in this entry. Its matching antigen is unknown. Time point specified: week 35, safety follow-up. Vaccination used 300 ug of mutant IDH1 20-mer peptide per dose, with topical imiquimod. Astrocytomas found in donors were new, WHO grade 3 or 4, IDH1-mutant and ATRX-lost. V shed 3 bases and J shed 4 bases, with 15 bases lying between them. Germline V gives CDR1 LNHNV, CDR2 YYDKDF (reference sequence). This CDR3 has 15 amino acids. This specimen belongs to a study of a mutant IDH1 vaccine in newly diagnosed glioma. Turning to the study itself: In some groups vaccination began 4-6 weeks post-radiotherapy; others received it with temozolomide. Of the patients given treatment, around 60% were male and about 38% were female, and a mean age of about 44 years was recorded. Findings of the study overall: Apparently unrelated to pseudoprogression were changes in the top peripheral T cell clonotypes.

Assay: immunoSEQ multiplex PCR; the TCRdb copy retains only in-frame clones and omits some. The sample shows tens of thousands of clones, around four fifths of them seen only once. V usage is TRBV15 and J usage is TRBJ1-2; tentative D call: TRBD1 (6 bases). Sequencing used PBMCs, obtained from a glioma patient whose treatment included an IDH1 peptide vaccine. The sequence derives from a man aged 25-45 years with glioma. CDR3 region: CATSSQRTVPYGYTF. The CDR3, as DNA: TGTGCCACCAGCAGCCAGCGGACAGTCCCCTATGGCTACACCTTC.